The 26 T cell receptor beta chains listed next were all sequenced from one sample in a study of PD-L1 blockade in urothelial cancer. Profiled with immunoSEQ multiplex PCR; TCRdb holds only in-frame clones, not every one. The sample shows about 24,000 clones, 87% of them seen only once. This sample comprised PBMCs, obtained around atezolizumab (anti-PD-L1) treatment. These TCRs come from a man over 45 with urothelial cancer.

The V gene is TRBV27, the J gene TRBJ2-1, with D perhaps matching TRBD2 (7 bases). This CDR3 has 15 amino acids. Trimming took off 2 bases at V and 8 bases at J, with 16 bases between the two ends. The V gene's germline CDR1 is MNHEY and CDR2 SMNVEV (reference sequence). CDR3 sequence reads: CASSLGGGGQYEQFF. The CDR3, as DNA: TGTGCCAGCAGTTTAGGAGGGGGGGGGCAATATGAGCAGTTCTTC.

The chain uses TRBV18 and TRBJ1-5, with TRBD1 as a possible D gene (6 bases). Trimming pared 4 bases from V and 0 bases from J, leaving 13 bases between. This CDR3 has 16 residues. CDR1 is KGHSH and CDR2 is LQKENI in the germline V gene. The CDR3 sequence is CASSLLDSHSNQPQHF. The CDR3 bases are TGTGCCAGCTCACTCCTGGACAGCCATAGCAATCAGCCCCAGCATTTT.

The CDR3, as DNA: TGTGCCAGCAGCCGACGGACAGGGCCCCCCTACGAGCAGTACTTC. Translation: CASSRRTGPPYEQYF. The rearrangement uses TRBV11-3 and TRBJ2-7; the match to TRBD1 covers 8 bases. This CDR3 comprises 15 residues. Germline CDR1 reads SGHNT; CDR2 reads YENEEA. Trimming cost V 5 bases and J 2 bases; bases outside gene matches: 8. Full variable domain (missing parts from reference TRBV11-3 and TRBJ2-7): EAGVVQSPRYKIIEKKQPVAFWCNPISGHNTLYWYLQNLGQGPELLIRYENEEAVDDSQLPKDRFSAERLKGVDSTLKIQPAELGDSAVYLCASSRRTGPPYEQYFGPGTRLTVT.

The rearrangement joins TRBV5-4 to TRBJ2-1; no firm D call. The CDR3 consists of 16 residues. Germline loops: CDR1 SGHNT, CDR2 YYREEE (reference sequence). With 4 bases removed from V and 5 bases from J, the gap between germline ends came to 19 bases. The CDR3 spells CASSPTALEPNNEQFF. The CDR3 DNA follows: TGTGCCAGCAGCCCCACGGCTCTAGAGCCCAACAATGAGCAGTTCTTC.

This chain joins TRBV7-6 and TRBJ1-3, with D perhaps matching TRBD1 (6 bases). The CDR3 loop spans 17 amino acids. Trimming pared 5 bases from V and 0 bases from J, leaving 17 bases between. Looked up from germline, CDR1 is SGHVS and CDR2 is FNYEAQ. The CDR3: CASSPTGLSYSGNTIYF. In DNA, the CDR3 is TGTGCCAGCAGCCCAACAGGGTTAAGCTACTCTGGAAACACCATATATTTT. Full variable domain (remainder filled in from reference TRBV7-6 and TRBJ1-3): GAGVSQSPRYKVTKRGQDVALRCDPISGHVSLYWYRQALGQGPEFLTYFNYEAQQDKSGLPNDRFSAERPEGSISTLTIQRTEQRDSAMYRCASSPTGLSYSGNTIYFGEGSWLTVV.

The J gene is TRBJ1-4, the V gene TRBV18; 7 nucleotides line up with TRBD1. The germline V gene encodes CDR1 KGHSH and CDR2 LQKENI. V shed 3 bases and J 7 bases; nucleotides not matched to a gene: 2. This CDR3 comprises 13 residues. This CDR3 reads CASSPDRVEKLFF. The CDR3 DNA follows: TGTGCCAGCTCACCTGACAGGGTTGAAAAACTGTTTTTT.

This clone turned up a few times. V usage is TRBV25-1 and J usage is TRBJ2-3; D ambiguous. The germline CDR1 and CDR2 sequences are MGHDK and SYGVNS. The length of the CDR3 is 14 residues. V lost 4 bases to trimming and J lost 1 base, with 9 bases between them. CDR3 DNA sequence: TGTGCCAGCAGTGGAGACTTACGCACAGATACGCAGTATTTT. Protein: CASSGDLRTDTQYF.

The CDR3 coding sequence is TGTGCCAGCACCCGGGGTGAAATTAATAATCAGCCCCAGCATTTT. Its translation is CASTRGEINNQPQHF. This rearrangement joins TRBV6-6 to TRBJ1-5; the D is unclear. The CDR3 has 15 amino acids. Trimming removed 7 bases at V and 4 bases at J, with 17 bases between. In germline, CDR1 is MNHNY, CDR2 SVGAGI (reference sequence).

The rearrangement joins TRBV2 to TRBJ1-2, with D unclear. Germline loops: CDR1 SNHLY, CDR2 FYNNEI. V dropped 4 bases and J dropped 5 bases, with 5 bases sitting between them. CDR3 length equals 11 residues. CDR3 in DNA: TGTGCCAGCAGTGTCACATATGGCTACACCTTC. Its translation: CASSVTYGYTF.

The rearrangement uses TRBV19 and TRBJ1-1; TRBD1 agrees at 7 bases. Germline values: CDR1 LNHDA, CDR2 SQIVND (reference sequence). The CDR3 consists of 15 residues. Trimming removed 2 bases from V and 1 base from J; junction bases left unmatched: 4. CDR3 in amino acids: CASSIRQGQNTEAFF. The DNA for the CDR3 is TGTGCCAGTAGTATAAGACAGGGACAGAACACTGAAGCTTTCTTT.

Here the CDR3 reads CASRVAGGPETQYF. In nucleotides, the CDR3 is TGTGCCAGCAGAGTAGCGGGAGGGCCAGAGACCCAGTACTTC. This chain links TRBV6-1 with TRBJ2-5; TRBD2 agrees at 11 bases. V was pared by 6 bases and J by 4 bases, with 4 bases of the junction left unmatched. The CDR3 is 14 residues long. Germline values: CDR1 MNHNS, CDR2 SASEGT.

CDR3 region: CASLQGRGGDNEQFF. In DNA, the CDR3 is TGTGCCAGTTTGCAGGGGCGGGGGGGCGACAATGAGCAGTTCTTC. This chain links TRBV11-2 with TRBJ2-1; TRBD2 matches at 9 bases. The CDR3 length is 15 residues. V trimming: 9 bases; J trimming: 5 bases; junction bases outside the gene matches: 11. Per germline, CDR1 SGHAT and CDR2 FQNNGV.

This chain links TRBV4-1 with TRBJ2-3; D is possibly TRBD1 (5 bases). CDR1 and CDR2 (germline): MGHRA, YSYEKL. The CDR3 runs 16 residues. The V end was cut by 4 bases, the J end by 1 base, with 15 bases between. DNA for the CDR3: TGCGCCAGCAGCCTCACGTCAGGGTCCCGCACAGATACGCAGTATTTT. This codes for CASSLTSGSRTDTQYF.

The V call is TRBV14, the J call TRBJ1-2; the D gene is possibly TRBD1 (6 bases). Germline CDR1 reads SGHDN; CDR2 reads FVKESK. The CDR3 has 15 residues. Trimming pared 1 base from V and 2 bases from J, leaving 11 bases between. The CDR3 DNA is TGTGCCAGCAGCCAAGGAGGGGGAAAGAACTATGGCTACACCTTC. It encodes CASSQGGGKNYGYTF.

The chain has TRBV10-3 and TRBJ2-7; no clear D. V lost 10 bases and J lost 0, with 10 bases in between. Germline V gene data show CDR1 as ENHRY and CDR2 as SYGVKD. The CDR3 length is 12 residues. The CDR3: CATSPSSYEQYF. The CDR3 DNA follows: TGTGCCACGTCACCTAGCTCCTACGAGCAGTACTTC.

This chain links TRBV15 with TRBJ1-1; 7 positions match TRBD1. The CDR3 runs to 14 residues. Unmatched junction bases numbered 7, after V lost 9 bases and J lost 0 bases. The germline V gene encodes CDR1 LNHNV and CDR2 YYDKDF (reference sequence). CDR3 protein: CATYRDRLNTEAFF. Written as DNA, the CDR3 is TGTGCCACGTACCGGGACAGATTGAACACTGAAGCTTTCTTT.

The CDR3 loop is CASKRGGRVTYEQYF. The DNA of the CDR3 is TGCGCCAGCAAGAGAGGGGGCCGCGTAACCTACGAGCAGTACTTC. This chain joins TRBV23-1 and TRBJ2-7; 7 bases match TRBD1. TRBV23-1 is known as an ORF, though its function is uncertain. The CDR3 has 15 residues. With 7 bases clipped from V and 2 bases from J, the junction kept 11 bases outside the gene matches.

This chain joins TRBV7-8 and TRBJ1-2, with 7 bases aligning to TRBD1. This CDR3 region has 13 residues. Germline CDR1 is SGHVS and CDR2 is FQNEAQ. Losses at the gene ends were 3 bases for V and 5 bases for J; bases not matched to a gene: 3. CDR3 nucleotide sequence: TGTGCCAGCAGCTTCGGACAGGCATATGGCTACACCTTC. It codes for CASSFGQAYGYTF.

The chain couples TRBV14 to TRBJ2-5; D is perhaps TRBD2 (5 bases). Germline V gives CDR1 SGHDN, CDR2 FVKESK. Trimming stripped 0 bases from V and 4 bases from J, with 21 bases between. There are 18 residues in the CDR3. CDR3 bases: TGTGCCAGCAGCCAAGAGAATTCGGCCTGGCGGGCAGCAGAGACCCAGTACTTC. This gives the protein CASSQENSAWRAAETQYF.

The chain is built from TRBV18 and TRBJ1-1; D may be TRBD1 (6 bases). V was clipped by 2 bases and J by 0 bases, with 13 bases between them. CDR1 is KGHSH and CDR2 is LQKENI in the germline V gene. The CDR3 is 16 residues long. CDR3 coding DNA: TGTGCCAGCTCACCAATCCAGGGGATGATGAACACTGAAGCTTTCTTT. It yields the protein CASSPIQGMMNTEAFF.

The V gene is TRBV11-3, the J gene TRBJ2-2; 12 bases line up with TRBD2. The CDR3 is 16 residues long. V was clipped by 5 bases and J by 5 bases; unmatched bases: 6. The V gene's germline CDR1 is SGHNT and CDR2 YENEEA. CDR3 nucleotides: TGTGCCAGCAGCCAGACTAGCGGGAGCTATACCGGGGAGCTGTTTTTT. Its protein product is CASSQTSGSYTGELFF.

The chain joins TRBV9 to TRBJ1-2; 7 nucleotides align to TRBD1. The junction had 7 bases not matched to a gene; V was cut back by 3 bases and J by 2 bases. The V gene's germline CDR1 is SGDLS and CDR2 YYNGEE. This CDR3 is built from 15 residues. The DNA of the CDR3 is TGTGCCAGCAGCGCCTCGACAGGGACCAACTATGGCTACACCTTC. This encodes CASSASTGTNYGYTF.

The rearrangement joins TRBV25-1 to TRBJ1-5; no reliable D call. V lost 6 bases and J lost 9, with 6 bases in between. The CDR3 is 10 amino acids. Germline assignment: CDR1 MGHDK and CDR2 SYGVNS. As DNA, the CDR3 is TGTGCCAGCAGGGGGAGGCCCCAGCATTTT. Encoded protein: CASRGRPQHF.

The J gene is TRBJ2-7, the V gene TRBV20-1, with a weak D call TRBD2 (5 bases). This CDR3 region has 11 residues. Germline CDR1 reads DFQATT; CDR2 reads SNEGSKA (reference sequence). Trimming stripped 3 bases from V and 6 bases from J, with 9 bases between. CDR3 coding DNA: TGCAGTGCTAGTTTGACTATCGAGCAGTACTTC. Its translation is CSASLTIEQYF.

The rearrangement links TRBV6-5 to TRBJ2-7, with D unresolved. Germline CDR1 reads MNHEY; CDR2 reads SVGAGI. The ends were cut back, 2 bases at V and 4 bases at J, with 15 bases in the middle. This CDR3 contains 15 residues. The CDR3: CASSYKLAPGYEQYF. Written as DNA, the CDR3 is TGTGCCAGCAGTTACAAGTTGGCTCCCGGGTACGAGCAGTACTTC.

This clone appeared a few times. The chain has TRBV10-1 and TRBJ1-5; D is possibly TRBD1 (5 bases). CDR3 length: 13 amino acids. Trimming took off 4 bases at V and 1 base at J, with 5 bases between the two ends. CDR1 WNHNN and CDR2 SYGVQD come from the germline V gene (reference sequence). The chain's CDR3 is CASSGQSNQPQHF. CDR3 nucleotide sequence: TGCGCCAGCAGTGGACAGAGCAATCAGCCCCAGCATTTT.